The rows below give T cell receptor beta chains drawn from one sample of a study. Libraries were prepared by immunoSEQ multiplex PCR; TCRdb keeps only in-frame clonotypes and omits some of them. The sample shows under 90,000 clones, around 95% of them seen only once. Sequencing was carried out using PBMCs. These receptors all come from a man between 35 and 55 years old with rheumatoid arthritis. Both conserved end residues are part of each CDR3. D genes are given only for firm matches. Clone size appears in some rows only: once, few, many, or a class for an expanded clone.

v_gene,d_gene,j_gene,abundance,CDR3aa,CDR3nt
TRBV12-5,TRBD1,TRBJ2-3,-,CASGHGQGADTQYF,TGTGCTAGTGGCCATGGACAGGGGGCAGATACGCAGTATTTT
TRBV2,TRBD1,TRBJ2-2,-,CASSKTGGYTGELFF,TGTGCCAGCAGTAAGACAGGGGGCTACACCGGGGAGCTGTTTTTT
TRBV30,-,TRBJ2-1,-,CAWSVSEEQFF,TGTGCCTGGAGTGTTTCTGAGGAGCAGTTCTTC
TRBV5-4,-,TRBJ2-7,-,CASSLGPGSYEQYF,TGTGCCAGCAGCTTGGGCCCAGGGTCCTACGAGCAGTACTTC
TRBV7-2,-,TRBJ2-2,-,CASSLEGAGELFF,TGTGCCAGCAGCTTAGAGGGGGCCGGGGAGCTGTTTTTT
TRBV19,-,TRBJ2-1,-,CASRERTSYNEQFF,TGTGCGAGTAGGGAGAGGACTTCCTACAATGAGCAGTTCTTC
TRBV2,-,TRBJ2-2,-,CASSGLENTGELFF,TGTGCCAGCAGTGGTCTAGAGAACACCGGGGAGCTGTTTTTT
TRBV11-2,TRBD1,TRBJ1-5,once,CASSLAPVGQGNQPQHF,TGTGCCAGCAGCTTAGCACCGGTGGGACAGGGCAATCAGCCCCAGCATTTT
TRBV6-4,-,TRBJ2-3,-,CASSESGSTDTQYF,TGTGCCAGCAGTGAGAGCGGGAGCACAGATACGCAGTATTTT
TRBV24-1,TRBD2,TRBJ2-1,-,CATSDPGTTNNEQFF,TGTGCCACCAGTGACCCCGGGACTACTAACAATGAGCAGTTCTTC
TRBV9,TRBD2,TRBJ2-1,-,CASSVGSAGGLHNEQFF,TGTGCCAGCAGCGTAGGTTCAGCGGGAGGGTTACACAATGAGCAGTTCTTC
TRBV28,TRBD1,TRBJ1-2,-,CASSSSTGQGRGYGYTF,TGTGCCAGCAGTTCCTCCACTGGACAGGGGAGGGGGTATGGCTACACCTTC
TRBV6-5,TRBD1,TRBJ2-2,-,CASSSGTGGSGELFF,TGTGCCAGCAGTTCCGGGACAGGGGGCAGTGGGGAGCTGTTTTTT
TRBV10-1,-,TRBJ1-1,-,CASSLTPRDEAFF,TGCGCCAGCAGTCTGACTCCCCGGGATGAAGCTTTCTTT
TRBV14,-,TRBJ1-5,few,CASSPTGQPQHF,TGTGCCAGCAGCCCCACGGGCCAGCCCCAGCATTTT
TRBV10-3,-,TRBJ2-7,once,CAISESTSNEQYF,TGTGCCATCAGTGAGTCTACTTCCAACGAGCAGTACTTC
TRBV19,TRBD1,TRBJ2-7,once,CASSWGTGDFYEQYF,TGTGCCAGTAGTTGGGGGACAGGCGATTTCTACGAGCAGTACTTC
TRBV30,-,TRBJ1-1,once,CAWSNWEEAFF,TGTGCCTGGAGTAATTGGGAAGAAGCTTTCTTT
TRBV28,TRBD2,TRBJ2-7,few,CASSPGLAGEKVYEQYF,TGTGCCAGCAGTCCGGGACTAGCGGGGGAAAAGGTCTACGAGCAGTACTTC
TRBV29-1,-,TRBJ2-5,-,CSVENRRGSVETQYF,TGCAGCGTTGAAAATCGGAGGGGGTCGGTGGAGACCCAGTACTTC
TRBV28,-,TRBJ1-3,-,CASSLWGKGSVGNTIYF,TGTGCCAGCAGTTTATGGGGGAAGGGATCGGTTGGAAACACCATATATTTT
TRBV11-3,TRBD1,TRBJ2-1,-,CASSSDDGTGHAYNEQFF,TGTGCCAGCAGCTCAGACGATGGGACAGGGCATGCCTACAATGAGCAGTTCTTC
TRBV24-1,-,TRBJ2-1,-,CATSRSGARGGQFF,TGTGCCACCAGTAGGAGCGGGGCCAGGGGGGGGCAGTTCTTC
TRBV5-1,-,TRBJ2-7,once,CASSRLTGEQYF,TGCGCCAGCAGCAGGCTTACGGGCGAGCAGTACTTC
TRBV6-5,-,TRBJ1-6,-,CASSWGGTSNSPLHF,TGTGCCAGCAGTTGGGGCGGAACTAGTAATTCACCCCTCCACTTT
TRBV27,-,TRBJ2-7,-,CASSLLRGYEQYF,TGTGCCAGCAGTTTACTCAGGGGCTACGAGCAGTACTTC
TRBV19,-,TRBJ1-1,-,CASSFGPGNTEAFF,TGTGCCAGTAGTTTTGGACCGGGGAACACTGAAGCTTTCTTT
TRBV21-1,-,TRBJ1-5,-,CASSKRRVYGGTIINQPQHF,TGTGCCAGCAGCAAACGCAGGGTGTACGGGGGTACTATAATCAATCAGCCCCAGCATTTT
TRBV7-2,-,TRBJ2-7,-,CASSLKRDSYSYEQYF,TGTGCCAGCAGCTTAAAGCGAGATTCATACTCCTACGAGCAGTACTTC
TRBV5-5,-,TRBJ2-3,-,CASSLIATDTQYF,TGTGCCAGCAGCTTGATAGCTACAGATACGCAGTATTTT
TRBV30,TRBD1,TRBJ2-7,-,CAWSEAPATGGREQYF,TGTGCCTGGAGTGAGGCCCCAGCGACAGGGGGGAGGGAGCAGTACTTC
TRBV6-5,TRBD1,TRBJ1-1,-,CASRGQGAEAFF,TGTGCCAGCAGGGGACAGGGGGCTGAAGCTTTCTTT
TRBV5-1,TRBD2,TRBJ2-1,-,CASSPGTSGSNEQFF,TGCGCCAGCAGCCCCGGGACTAGCGGGAGTAATGAGCAGTTCTTC
TRBV19,-,TRBJ2-5,-,CASSNRAYQETQYF,TGTGCCAGTAGTAACCGGGCCTACCAAGAGACCCAGTACTTC
TRBV7-2,-,TRBJ1-6,-,CASSLEFGVGNSPLHF,TGTGCCAGCAGCTTAGAATTTGGCGTCGGGAATTCACCCCTCCACTTT
TRBV5-6,TRBD2,TRBJ2-1,few,CASSWSGGALSNEQFF,TGTGCCAGCAGCTGGAGCGGGGGGGCGCTGAGTAATGAGCAGTTCTTC
TRBV29-1,-,TRBJ2-5,-,CSQTGTHGTQYF,TGCAGCCAAACCGGGACTCACGGGACCCAGTACTTC
TRBV11-3,-,TRBJ2-3,once,CASSLRAGTDTQYF,TGTGCCAGCAGCCTACGTGCAGGCACAGATACGCAGTATTTT
TRBV5-8,-,TRBJ2-2,-,CASSLLGRAPGELFF,TGTGCCAGCAGCTTACTAGGTCGGGCTCCGGGGGAGCTGTTTTTT
TRBV6-5,-,TRBJ1-2,-,CASAAWGGNYGYTF,TGTGCCAGCGCCGCATGGGGTGGGAACTATGGCTACACCTTC
TRBV28,-,TRBJ2-7,-,CASSPRAPNSYEQYF,TGTGCCAGCAGTCCCCGGGCTCCGAACTCCTACGAGCAGTACTTC
TRBV5-6,-,TRBJ1-5,-,CASSLAGQGNQPQHF,TGTGCCAGCAGCTTGGCCGGGCAGGGCAATCAGCCCCAGCATTTT
TRBV7-8,TRBD1,TRBJ1-1,-,CASSLGRTGIMNTEAFF,TGTGCCAGCAGCTTAGGGAGGACAGGGATAATGAACACTGAAGCTTTCTTT
TRBV19,TRBD1,TRBJ2-5,-,CASSNTGGRVPETQYF,TGTGCCAGTAGTAACACAGGGGGCCGAGTACCGGAGACCCAGTACTTC
TRBV19,TRBD2,TRBJ2-3,-,CASSIDSALAGGLFGFGTQYF,TGTGCCAGTAGTATAGATTCAGCGCTAGCGGGGGGGCTATTCGGGTTTGGAACGCAGTATTTT
TRBV30,-,TRBJ1-5,-,CAWSGQGNQPQHF,TGTGCCTGGAGTGGACAGGGCAATCAGCCCCAGCATTTT
TRBV18,TRBD1,TRBJ1-1,-,CASSAGQGLNTEAFF,TGTGCCAGCTCAGCTGGACAGGGATTGAACACTGAAGCTTTCTTT